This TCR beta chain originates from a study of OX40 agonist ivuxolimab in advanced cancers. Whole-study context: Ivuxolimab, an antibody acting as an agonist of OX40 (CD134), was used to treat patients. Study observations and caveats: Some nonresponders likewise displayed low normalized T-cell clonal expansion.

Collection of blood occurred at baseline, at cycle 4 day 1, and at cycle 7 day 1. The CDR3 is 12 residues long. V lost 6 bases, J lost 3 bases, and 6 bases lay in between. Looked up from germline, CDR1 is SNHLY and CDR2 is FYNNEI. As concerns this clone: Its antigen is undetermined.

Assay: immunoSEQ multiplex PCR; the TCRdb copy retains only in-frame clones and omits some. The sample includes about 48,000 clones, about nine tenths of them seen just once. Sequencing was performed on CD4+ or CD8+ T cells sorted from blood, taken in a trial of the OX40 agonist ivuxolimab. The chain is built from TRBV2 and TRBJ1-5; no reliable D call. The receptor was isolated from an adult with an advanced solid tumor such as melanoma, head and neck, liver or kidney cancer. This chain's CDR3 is CASRENNQPQHF. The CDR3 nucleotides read TGTGCCAGCAGGGAGAACAATCAGCCCCAGCATTTT.